The 6 T cell receptor beta chains in this list originate from one sample, sequenced in a study of T cell changes during pregnancy in multiple sclerosis. Using immunoSEQ multiplex PCR, the repertoire was profiled, and TCRdb retains in-frame clones only, with some absent. The data show around 38,000 clones, about 92% seen once. The sequenced sample was CD8+ T cells from peripheral blood mononuclear cells, obtained in the third trimester of pregnancy. The receptors originated from a female donor with multiple sclerosis, enrolled in a pregnancy study.

The chain recombines TRBV27 with TRBJ2-7, with D perhaps matching TRBD1 (7 bases). The germline CDR1 and CDR2 sequences are MNHEY and SMNVEV (reference sequence). The length of the CDR3 is 15 residues. V lost 5 bases and J lost 4, with 18 bases in between. Here the CDR3 reads CASSPRGQRVYEQYF. DNA for the CDR3: TGTGCCAGCAGTCCGCGGGGACAGAGAGTATACGAGCAGTACTTC.

V gene TRBV6-5 combines with J gene TRBJ2-1, with TRBD2 as a possible D gene (5 bases). Per the germline V gene, CDR1 is MNHEY and CDR2 is SVGAGI. This CDR3 contains 14 residues. V lost 5 bases to trimming and J lost 8 bases, with 16 bases between them. The CDR3 DNA sequence: TGTGCCAGCAGTAGTCGCGGGTTTGGCTATGAGCAGTTCTTC. Residues: CASSSRGFGYEQFF.

This sequence joins TRBV28 and TRBJ1-2; D is perhaps TRBD1 (5 bases). CDR1 is MDHEN, CDR2 SYDVKM, per germline. The length of the CDR3 is 14 residues. V shed 5 bases and J shed 7 bases, with 17 bases lying between them. Written as DNA, the CDR3 is TGTGCCAGCAGTCTATCGGCAGGGTACTTTGGCTACACCTTC. This codes for CASSLSAGYFGYTF.

V usage is TRBV19 and J usage is TRBJ2-1; D gene uncertain. The CDR3 sequence is 13 residues long. From germline, CDR1 is LNHDA and CDR2 SQIVND (reference sequence). V was trimmed by 3 bases and J by 0 bases, leaving 3 bases between them. In nucleotides, the CDR3 is TGTGCCAGTAGTATTAGCTCCTACAATGAGCAGTTCTTC. Translated, it gives CASSISSYNEQFF.

J is TRBJ2-5 and V is TRBV5-4; a weak D match, TRBD2 (6 bases). CDR3 length equals 13 residues. The germline CDR1 and CDR2 sequences are SGHNT and YYREEE (reference sequence). The V and J ends lost 2 bases and 5 bases respectively, with 10 bases between them. The CDR3 protein is CASSFAGRETQYF. The CDR3, as DNA: TGTGCCAGCAGCTTTGCGGGAAGGGAGACCCAGTACTTC.

The gene calls are TRBV7-2 and TRBJ2-7; D may be TRBD2 (6 bases). Looked up from germline, CDR1 is SGHTA and CDR2 is FQGNSA. This CDR3 has 15 amino acids. The V gene lost 5 bases and the J gene lost 3 bases, with 17 bases spanning the gap. CDR3 loop: CASSSPGQGGYEQYF. CDR3 nucleotides: TGTGCCAGCAGCAGTCCCGGTCAGGGAGGCTACGAGCAGTACTTC.